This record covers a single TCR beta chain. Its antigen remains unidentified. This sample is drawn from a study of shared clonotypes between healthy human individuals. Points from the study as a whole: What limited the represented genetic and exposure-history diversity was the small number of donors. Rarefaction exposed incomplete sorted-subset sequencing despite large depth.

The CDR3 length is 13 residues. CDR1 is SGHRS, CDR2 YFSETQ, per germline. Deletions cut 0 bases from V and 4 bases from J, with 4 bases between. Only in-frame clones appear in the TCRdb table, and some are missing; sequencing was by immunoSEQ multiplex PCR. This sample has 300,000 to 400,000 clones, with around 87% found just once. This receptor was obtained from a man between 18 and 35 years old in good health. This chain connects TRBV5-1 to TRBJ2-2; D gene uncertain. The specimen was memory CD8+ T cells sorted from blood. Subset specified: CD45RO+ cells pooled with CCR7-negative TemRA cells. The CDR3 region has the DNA TGCGCCAGCAGCTTGGAACCCACCGGGGAGCTGTTTTTT. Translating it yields CASSLEPTGELFF.